In its sample, the clone carrying this TCR beta chain was seen a few times. Its target is not known. V lost 1 base, J lost 0 bases, and 11 bases lay in between. The CDR3 is 16 amino acids. Looked up from germline, CDR1 is SGDLS and CDR2 is YYNGEE. Incorporated into the TCR beta cDNA libraries were unique molecular identifiers, which served to reduce PCR and sequencing biases. TCRdb reprocessed the PCR reads via MiXCR and lists one record per CDR3 protein. The sample yields about 540,000 distinct CDR3 sequences, approximately 31% seen once. The sample comes from a study of post-analysis software for immune sequencing data. Study-level points and caveats: TRBV5-6, TRBV5-1 and TRBV20-1 were among roughly five TRBV segments more frequent in patients than controls.

This receptor was obtained from a girl aged 2-17 years with multiple sclerosis. The V and J genes are TRBV9 and TRBJ2-1; D is perhaps TRBD2 (6 bases). Sequenced sample: blood. The CDR3 is CASSVRGISSYNEQFF. CDR3 nucleotide sequence: TGTGCCAGCAGCGTACGGGGGATAAGCTCCTACAATGAGCAGTTCTTC. The variable domain in full, with the rest retrieved from reference TRBV9 and TRBJ2-1, is DSGVTQTPKHLITATGQRVTLRCSPRSGDLSVYWYQQSLDQGLQFLIQYYNGEERAKGNILERFSAQQFPDLHSELNLSSLELGDSALYFCASSVRGISSYNEQFFGPGTRLTVL.